This entry features one T cell receptor (beta chain) sequence. CDR1 is SEHNR, CDR2 FQNEAQ, per germline (reference sequence). Deletions cut 0 bases from V and 7 bases from J, with 10 bases between. This CDR3 comprises 14 residues. The data were taken from a study of control samples from healthy donors and cancer patients. Sequenced by immunoSEQ multiplex PCR; TCRdb stores in-frame clones only, minus some. Among about 190,000 clones listed, about nine tenths were seen once. The chain recombines TRBV7-9 with TRBJ2-1; the D call may be TRBD1 or TRBD2 (5 bases each). Sequenced material: blood. The receptor was isolated from a man under 40 in good health. The CDR3 protein is CASSLAGPQNEQFF. In DNA, the CDR3 is TGTGCCAGCAGCTTAGCGGGACCCCAGAATGAGCAGTTCTTC.